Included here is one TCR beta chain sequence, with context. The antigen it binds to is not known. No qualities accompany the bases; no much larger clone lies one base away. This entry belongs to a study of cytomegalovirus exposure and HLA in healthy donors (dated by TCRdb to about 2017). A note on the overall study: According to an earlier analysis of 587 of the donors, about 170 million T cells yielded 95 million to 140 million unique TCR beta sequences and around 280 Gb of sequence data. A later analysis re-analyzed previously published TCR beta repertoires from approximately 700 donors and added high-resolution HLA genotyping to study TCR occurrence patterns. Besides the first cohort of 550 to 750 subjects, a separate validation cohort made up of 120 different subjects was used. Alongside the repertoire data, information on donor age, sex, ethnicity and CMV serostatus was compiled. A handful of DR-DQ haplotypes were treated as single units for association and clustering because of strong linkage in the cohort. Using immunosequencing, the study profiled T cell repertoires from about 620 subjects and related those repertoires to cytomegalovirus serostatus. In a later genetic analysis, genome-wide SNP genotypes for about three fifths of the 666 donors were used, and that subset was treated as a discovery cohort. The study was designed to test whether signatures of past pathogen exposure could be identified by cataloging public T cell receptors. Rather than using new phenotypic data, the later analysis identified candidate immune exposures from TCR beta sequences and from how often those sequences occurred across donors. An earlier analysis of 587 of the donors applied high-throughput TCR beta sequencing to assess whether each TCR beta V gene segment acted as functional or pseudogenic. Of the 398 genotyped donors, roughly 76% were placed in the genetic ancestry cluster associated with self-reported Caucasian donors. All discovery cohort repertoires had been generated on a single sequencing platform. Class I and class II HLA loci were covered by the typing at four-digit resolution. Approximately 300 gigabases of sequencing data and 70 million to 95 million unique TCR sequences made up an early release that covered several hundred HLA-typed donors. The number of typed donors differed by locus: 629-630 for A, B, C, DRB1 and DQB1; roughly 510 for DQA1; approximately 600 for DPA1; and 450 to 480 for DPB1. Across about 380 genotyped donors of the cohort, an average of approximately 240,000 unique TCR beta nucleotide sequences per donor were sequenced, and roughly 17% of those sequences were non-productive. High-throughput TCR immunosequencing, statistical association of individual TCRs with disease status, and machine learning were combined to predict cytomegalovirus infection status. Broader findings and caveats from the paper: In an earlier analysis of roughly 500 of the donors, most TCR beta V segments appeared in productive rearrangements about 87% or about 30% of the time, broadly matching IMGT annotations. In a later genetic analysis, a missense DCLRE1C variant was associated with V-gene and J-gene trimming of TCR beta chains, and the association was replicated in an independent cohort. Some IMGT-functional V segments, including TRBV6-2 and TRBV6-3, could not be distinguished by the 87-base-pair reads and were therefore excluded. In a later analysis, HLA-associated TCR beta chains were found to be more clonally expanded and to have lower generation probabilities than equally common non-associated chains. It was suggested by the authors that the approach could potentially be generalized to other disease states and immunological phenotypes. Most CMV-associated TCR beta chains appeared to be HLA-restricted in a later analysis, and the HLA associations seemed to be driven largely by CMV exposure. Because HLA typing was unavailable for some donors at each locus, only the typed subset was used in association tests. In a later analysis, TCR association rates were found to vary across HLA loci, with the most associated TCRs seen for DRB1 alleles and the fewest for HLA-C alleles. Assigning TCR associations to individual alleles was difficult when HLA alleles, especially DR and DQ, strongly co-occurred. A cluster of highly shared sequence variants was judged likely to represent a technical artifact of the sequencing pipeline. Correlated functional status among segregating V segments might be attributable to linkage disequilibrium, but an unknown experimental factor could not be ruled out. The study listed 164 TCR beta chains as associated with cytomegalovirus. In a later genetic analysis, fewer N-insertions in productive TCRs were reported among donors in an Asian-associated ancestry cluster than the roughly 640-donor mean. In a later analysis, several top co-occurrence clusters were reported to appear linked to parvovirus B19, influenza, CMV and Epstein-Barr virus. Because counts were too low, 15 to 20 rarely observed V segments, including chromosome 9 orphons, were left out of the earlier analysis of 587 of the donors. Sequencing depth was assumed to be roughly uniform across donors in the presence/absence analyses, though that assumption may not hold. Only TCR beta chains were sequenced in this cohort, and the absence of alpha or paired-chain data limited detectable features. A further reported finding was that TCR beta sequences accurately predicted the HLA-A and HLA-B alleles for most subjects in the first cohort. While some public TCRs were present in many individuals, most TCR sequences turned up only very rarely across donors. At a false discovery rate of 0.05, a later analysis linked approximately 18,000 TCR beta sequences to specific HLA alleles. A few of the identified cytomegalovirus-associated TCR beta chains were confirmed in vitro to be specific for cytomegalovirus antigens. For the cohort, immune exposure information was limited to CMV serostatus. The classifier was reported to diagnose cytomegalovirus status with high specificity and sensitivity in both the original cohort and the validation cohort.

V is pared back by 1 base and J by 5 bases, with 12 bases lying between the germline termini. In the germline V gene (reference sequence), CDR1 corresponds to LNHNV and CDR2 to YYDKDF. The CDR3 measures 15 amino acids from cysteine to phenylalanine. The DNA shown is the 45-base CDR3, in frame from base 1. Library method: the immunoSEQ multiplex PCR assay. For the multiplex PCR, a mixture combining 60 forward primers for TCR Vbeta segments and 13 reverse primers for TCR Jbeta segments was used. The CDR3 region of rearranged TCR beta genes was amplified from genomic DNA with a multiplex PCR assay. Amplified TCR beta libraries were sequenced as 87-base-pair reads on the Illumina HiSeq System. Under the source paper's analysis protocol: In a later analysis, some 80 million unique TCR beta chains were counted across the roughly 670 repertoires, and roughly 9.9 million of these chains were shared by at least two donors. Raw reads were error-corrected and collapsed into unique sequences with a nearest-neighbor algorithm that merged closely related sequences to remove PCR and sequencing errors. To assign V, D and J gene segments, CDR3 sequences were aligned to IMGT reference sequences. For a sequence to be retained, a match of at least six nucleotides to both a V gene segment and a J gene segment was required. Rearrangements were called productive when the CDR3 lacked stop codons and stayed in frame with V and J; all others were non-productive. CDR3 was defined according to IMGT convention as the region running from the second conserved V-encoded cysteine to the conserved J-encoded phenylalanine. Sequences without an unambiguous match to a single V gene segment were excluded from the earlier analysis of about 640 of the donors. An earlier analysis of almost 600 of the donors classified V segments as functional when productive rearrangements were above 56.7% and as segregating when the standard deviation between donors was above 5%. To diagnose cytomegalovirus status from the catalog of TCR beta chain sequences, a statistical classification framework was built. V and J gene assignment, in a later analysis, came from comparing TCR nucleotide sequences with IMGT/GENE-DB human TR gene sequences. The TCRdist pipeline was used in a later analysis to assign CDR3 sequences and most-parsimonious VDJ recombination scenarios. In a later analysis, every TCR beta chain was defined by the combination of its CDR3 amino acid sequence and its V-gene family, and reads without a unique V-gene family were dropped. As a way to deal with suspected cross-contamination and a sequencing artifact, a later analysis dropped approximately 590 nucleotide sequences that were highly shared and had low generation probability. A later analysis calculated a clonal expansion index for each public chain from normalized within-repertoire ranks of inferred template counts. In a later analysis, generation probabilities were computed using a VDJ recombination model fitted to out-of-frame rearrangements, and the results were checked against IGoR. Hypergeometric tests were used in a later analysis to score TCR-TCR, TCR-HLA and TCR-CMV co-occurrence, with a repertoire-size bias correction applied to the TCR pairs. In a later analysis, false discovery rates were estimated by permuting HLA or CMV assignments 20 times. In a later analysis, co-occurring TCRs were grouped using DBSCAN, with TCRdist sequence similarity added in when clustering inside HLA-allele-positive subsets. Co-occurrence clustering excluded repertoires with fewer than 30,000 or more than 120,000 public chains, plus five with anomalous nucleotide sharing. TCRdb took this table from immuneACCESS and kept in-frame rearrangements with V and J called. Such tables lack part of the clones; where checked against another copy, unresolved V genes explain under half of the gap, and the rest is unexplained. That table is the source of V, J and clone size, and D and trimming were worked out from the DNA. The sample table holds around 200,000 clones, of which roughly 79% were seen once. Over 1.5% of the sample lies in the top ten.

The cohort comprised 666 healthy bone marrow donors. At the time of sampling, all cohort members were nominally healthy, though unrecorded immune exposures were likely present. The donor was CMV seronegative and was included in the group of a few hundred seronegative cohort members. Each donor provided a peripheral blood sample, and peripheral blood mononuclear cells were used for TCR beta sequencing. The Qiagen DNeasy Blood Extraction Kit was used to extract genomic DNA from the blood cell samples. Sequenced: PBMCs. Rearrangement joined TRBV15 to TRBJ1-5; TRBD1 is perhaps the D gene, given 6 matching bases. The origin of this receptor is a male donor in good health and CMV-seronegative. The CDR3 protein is CATSRGDTQHQPQHF. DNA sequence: TGTGCCACCAGCAGAGGGGACACACAGCATCAGCCCCAGCATTTT.